The clone carrying this T cell receptor beta chain was detected only a few times. The data belong to a study of blood T cells in healthy people across ages. Together with a sample-barcoded 5' primer, a J-beta primer mix was included in a second PCR lasting roughly 6 to 12 cycles. MiXCR, applied by TCRdb to the 5' RACE reads, yields one record per CDR3 protein. The top ten clones hold around 3% of a sample with more than 650,000 distinct CDR3 sequences, roughly 26% of them seen once. V shed 6 bases and J shed 1 base, with 16 bases lying between them. This CDR3 spans 16 amino acids. Germline V gene sequence: CDR1 MDHEN, CDR2 SYDVKM. This sample also appeared in a second study, on T cells of mothers and their children.

The sequence came from a boy between 10 and 17 years old in good health. The rearrangement uses TRBV28 and TRBJ2-1; D may be TRBD1 (7 bases). Material: blood. Written as DNA, the CDR3 is TGTGCCAGCAGAGGAGGAGGGGGCAGTTCCTACAATGAGCAGTTCTTC. Protein: CASRGGGGSSYNEQFF.